There are many counts of the clone carrying this T cell receptor (beta chain). The sample is drawn from a study of human T cells and chemical hapten exposure. V trimming: 11 bases; J trimming: 10 bases; junction bases outside the gene matches: 9. The CDR3 loop spans 11 amino acids. The V gene's germline CDR1 is SNHLY and CDR2 FYNNEI. The time point: healthy volunteer bleed at 2 weeks. Before extraction, the whole blood was not fractionated, and total RNA was taken from it. TCRdb fed the RACE reads into MiXCR, producing one record per CDR3 protein. The sample includes about 46,000 distinct CDR3 sequences, about 3.9% of them seen just once.

This receptor was obtained from a female donor in good health. Some clones in this sample may be carry-over from other donors' samples. The source material was whole blood. The chain combines TRBV2 with TRBJ1-1; 8 bases are a match to TRBD1. The CDR3 DNA reads as TGTGCCGGATCTCAGGGGGCGGGAGCTTTCTTT. Protein: CAGSQGAGAFF.